The sequence of this TCR beta chain was determined in a study of blood T cells in healthy people across ages. The wider study: The template switching approach captured approximately one barcoded beta molecule for every two T cells. The study's findings and limits: The donors' CMV status was not determined, possibly confounding changes in expanded clonotypes.

The use of a sample-barcoded 5' primer and a J-beta primer mix characterized a second PCR of roughly 6 to 11 cycles. A minimum of 2.5 million CDR3-containing paired-end reads was obtained for each sample. TCRdb analysed the 5' RACE reads with MiXCR anew, one entry per CDR3 protein. This table has about 1.5 million distinct CDR3 sequences, roughly 43% appearing once. CDR3 size: 14 residues. CDR1 and CDR2 from the germline V gene are SGHTA and FQGNSA. V shed 5 bases and J 8 bases; nucleotides not matched to a gene: 11. Details on this clonotype: Its cognate antigen is unknown.

Input material: blood. The clonotype comes from a woman aged 18-29 years in good health. V gene TRBV7-2 combines with J gene TRBJ1-2; TRBD1 agrees at 7 bases. The CDR3 protein is CASSLRQGNPGYTF. The CDR3 region has the DNA TGTGCCAGCAGCCTACGACAGGGAAACCCCGGCTACACCTTC. Complete variable domain (other parts from reference TRBV7-2 and TRBJ1-2): GAGVSQSPSNKVTEKGKDVELRCDPISGHTALYWYRQSLGQGLEFLIYFQGNSAPDKSGLPSDRFSAERTGGSVSTLTIQRTQQEDSAVYLCASSLRQGNPGYTFGSGTRLTVV.